Below, one TCR beta chain is given with its context. The antigen this receptor binds is unknown. Per-base qualities were not stored, and no clone one base away is much larger. This record belongs to a study of cytomegalovirus exposure and HLA in healthy donors (dated 2017 in TCRdb). At the level of the whole study: In an earlier analysis of approximately 640 of the donors, 250 to 300 Gb of sequence data and 90 million to 130 million unique TCR beta sequences from 150 million to 200 million T cells were reported. A later genetic analysis used genome-wide SNP genotypes for about three fifths of the 666 donors, treating that subset as a discovery cohort. Of the roughly 410 genotyped donors, 75% to 85% were placed in the genetic ancestry cluster associated with self-reported Caucasian donors. Alongside the repertoire data, information on donor age, sex, ethnicity and CMV serostatus was compiled. About 280 gigabases of sequencing data and 78 million or so unique TCR sequences were included in an early release covering 500 to 750 HLA-typed donors. Along with the 666-subject first cohort, a separate validation cohort of 120 different subjects was used. To predict cytomegalovirus infection status, the study brought together high-throughput TCR immunosequencing, statistical association of individual TCRs with disease status, and machine learning. The study aimed to test whether signatures of past pathogen exposure could be identified by cataloging public T cell receptors. Rather than using new phenotypic data, the later analysis identified candidate immune exposures from TCR beta sequences and from how often those sequences occurred across donors. Both class I and class II loci were covered by HLA typing, at four-digit resolution. About five DR-DQ haplotypes were treated as single units for association and clustering because of strong linkage in the cohort. The number of donors typed differed by locus, with roughly 620-630 for A, B, C, DRB1 and DQB1, roughly 550 for DQA1, nearly 610 for DPA1, and around 430 for DPB1. In an earlier analysis of 500 to 650 of the donors, high-throughput TCR beta sequencing was used to judge whether each TCR beta V gene segment behaved as functional or pseudogenic. On average, around 200,000 unique TCR beta nucleotide sequences were sequenced per donor among about 400 genotyped donors of the cohort, with 15% to 20% of those sequences being non-productive. All discovery cohort repertoires had been generated on a single sequencing platform. In a later analysis, previously published TCR beta repertoires from 666 donors were re-analyzed and high-resolution HLA genotyping was added so that TCR occurrence patterns could be studied. The study used immunosequencing to profile the T cell repertoires of 666 subjects and linked those repertoires to cytomegalovirus serostatus.

Library preparation used the immunoSEQ multiplex PCR assay. For the multiplex PCR, a mixture combining 60 forward primers for TCR Vbeta segments and 13 reverse primers for TCR Jbeta segments was used. A multiplex PCR assay on genomic DNA amplified the CDR3 region of rearranged TCR beta genes. The Illumina HiSeq System was used to sequence the amplified TCR beta libraries as 87-base-pair reads. Concerning the study's data processing: A later analysis counted tens of millions of unique TCR beta chains across the 550 to 800 repertoires, and some 11 million of these chains were shared by at least two donors. Raw reads were error-corrected and collapsed into unique sequences by a nearest-neighbor algorithm in which closely related sequences were merged to remove PCR and sequencing errors. Alignment of CDR3 sequences to IMGT reference sequences was used to assign V, D and J gene segments. Each retained sequence needed at least a six-nucleotide match to both a V gene segment and a J gene segment. Rearrangements were called productive when the CDR3 lacked stop codons and stayed in frame with V and J; all others were non-productive. CDR3 was defined according to IMGT convention as the region running from the second conserved V-encoded cysteine to the conserved J-encoded phenylalanine. The earlier analysis of approximately 590 of the donors excluded any sequence lacking an unambiguous match to a single V gene segment. In an earlier analysis of approximately 550 of the donors, V segments were called functional above 56.7% productive rearrangements and were called segregating when the between-donor standard deviation exceeded 5%. A statistical classification framework was developed to diagnose cytomegalovirus status using the catalog of TCR beta chain sequences. V and J gene assignment, in a later analysis, came from comparing TCR nucleotide sequences with IMGT/GENE-DB human TR gene sequences. A later analysis assigned CDR3 sequences and most-parsimonious VDJ recombination scenarios with the TCRdist pipeline. In a later analysis, every TCR beta chain was defined by the combination of its CDR3 amino acid sequence and its V-gene family, and reads without a unique V-gene family were dropped. To address suspected cross-contamination and a sequencing artifact, a later analysis removed a few hundred highly shared, low-generation-probability nucleotide sequences. In a later analysis, a clonal expansion index for each public chain was calculated from normalized within-repertoire ranks of inferred template counts. Generation probabilities in a later analysis came from a VDJ recombination model fitted to out-of-frame rearrangements, and those results were checked against IGoR. Hypergeometric tests were used in a later analysis to score TCR-TCR, TCR-HLA and TCR-CMV co-occurrence, with a repertoire-size bias correction applied to the TCR pairs. In a later analysis, false discovery rates were estimated by permuting HLA or CMV assignments 20 times. In a later analysis, co-occurring TCRs were grouped using DBSCAN, with TCRdist sequence similarity added in when clustering inside HLA-allele-positive subsets. Co-occurrence clustering excluded repertoires with fewer than 30,000 or more than 120,000 public chains, plus five with anomalous nucleotide sharing. In its TCRdb copy, this immuneACCESS table keeps in-frame sequences only and misses some clones. Where compared with another copy, unresolved V genes explain less than half of these, and the others have no known cause. V and J calls and clone size are copied from that table; D and trimming were computed from the DNA. The table for this sample lists 150,000 or so clones; 73% of them were counted only once. The ten largest clones add up to approximately 1.8% of the sample.

The cohort consisted of 670 or so healthy bone marrow donors. Cohort members were all nominally healthy when sampled, although unrecorded immune exposures were likely present. The donor was CMV seronegative and belonged to the group of more than 300 seronegative cohort members. Every donor gave a peripheral blood sample, and the peripheral blood mononuclear cells from that sample were used for TCR beta sequencing. Genomic DNA was extracted from the blood cell samples with the Qiagen DNeasy Blood Extraction Kit. What the work shows at the level of the full study, not this receptor alone: In a later genetic analysis, a missense DCLRE1C variant was associated with V-gene and J-gene trimming of TCR beta chains, and the association was replicated in an independent cohort. A later genetic analysis reported fewer N-insertions in productive TCRs among donors in an Asian-associated ancestry cluster than the roughly 690-donor mean. Because counts were too low, roughly 18 rarely observed V segments, including chromosome 9 orphons, were left out of the earlier analysis of about 500 of the donors. The study listed 150 to 200 TCR beta chains as associated with cytomegalovirus. Some IMGT-functional V segments, including TRBV6-2 and TRBV6-3, could not be told apart with the 87-base-pair reads, so those segments were excluded. A few of the identified cytomegalovirus-associated TCR beta chains were confirmed in vitro to be specific for cytomegalovirus antigens. The classifier was reported to diagnose cytomegalovirus status with high specificity and sensitivity in both the original cohort and the validation cohort. The only immune exposure information available for the cohort was CMV serostatus. A further reported finding was that TCR beta sequences accurately predicted the HLA-A and HLA-B alleles for most subjects in the first cohort. This cohort had only TCR beta chains sequenced, and the lack of alpha or paired-chain data limited which features could be detected. It was suggested by the authors that the approach could potentially be generalized to other disease states and immunological phenotypes. A group of highly shared sequence variants was considered likely to be a technical artifact of the sequencing pipeline. Several of the top co-occurrence clusters appeared to be linked to parvovirus B19, influenza, CMV and Epstein-Barr virus, according to a later analysis. Correlated functional status among segregating V segments might be attributable to linkage disequilibrium, but an unknown experimental factor could not be ruled out. Compared with equally common non-associated chains, HLA-associated TCR beta chains in a later analysis were more clonally expanded and had lower generation probabilities. A later analysis associated about 17,000 TCR beta sequences with specific HLA alleles at a false discovery rate of 0.05. In a later analysis, most CMV-associated TCR beta chains were found to appear HLA-restricted, with HLA associations seemingly driven largely by CMV exposure. A later analysis found that TCR association rates varied across HLA loci, with DRB1 alleles showing the most associated TCRs and HLA-C alleles the fewest. Roughly uniform sequencing depth across donors was assumed in presence/absence analyses, although this assumption may not hold. Most TCR sequences were observed very rarely across donors, whereas some public TCRs were present in many individuals. In an earlier analysis of some 550 of the donors, most TCR beta V segments were observed in productive rearrangements about 87% or about 30% of the time, broadly matching IMGT annotations. When HLA alleles, especially DR and DQ, strongly co-occurred, TCR associations were difficult to assign to individual alleles. Because HLA typing was missing for some donors at each locus, association tests included only the typed subset.

The CDR3 has 21 amino acids, counting the end cysteine and phenylalanine. Only the CDR3 region is kept as DNA, spanning 63 bases read in frame from base 1. After removal of 0 bases from V and 0 bases from J, the junction retains 17 bases not matched to a gene. The germline V gene gives CDR1 as LGHNA and CDR2 as YNFKEQ. The specimen sequenced was PBMCs. This clonotype was obtained from a woman aged 18-29 years in good health and CMV-seronegative. In this chain, TRBV4-2 is recombined with TRBJ2-3, with 8 bases in between that match TRBD2. The bases read TGTGCCAGCAGCCAAGATGAGGGCGGGGGGCCGAGCCCGGTCAGCACAGATACGCAGTATTTT. Its translation reads: CASSQDEGGGPSPVSTDTQYF.